This entry concerns a single TCR beta chain. No antigen is known for it. This record belongs to a study of blood T cells in healthy people across ages. Study-level background: Capturing about one barcoded beta molecule per two T cells was achieved by template switching.

This CDR3 contains 12 residues. The germline V gene has CDR1 SNHLY and CDR2 FYNNEI. Overall study results and limits: Conclusively comparing naive with antigen-experienced cells was impossible with unsorted PBMCs.

It was with a sample-barcoded 5' primer and a J-beta primer mix that a second PCR of about 7 to 12 cycles was run. TCRdb fed the 5' RACE reads into MiXCR, producing one record per CDR3 protein. The table shows under 750,000 distinct CDR3 sequences, with 45% to 55% occurring only once. The V call is TRBV2, the J call TRBJ2-5, with 7 bases identical to TRBD1. The J call may be faulty, since TRBJ2-7 better matches the DNA end. The specimen was blood. The receptor's source is an elderly man in good health. CDR3 amino acids: CASRPDRAEQYF. CDR3 coding DNA: TGTGCCAGCAGGCCCGACAGGGCCGAGCAGTACTTC.